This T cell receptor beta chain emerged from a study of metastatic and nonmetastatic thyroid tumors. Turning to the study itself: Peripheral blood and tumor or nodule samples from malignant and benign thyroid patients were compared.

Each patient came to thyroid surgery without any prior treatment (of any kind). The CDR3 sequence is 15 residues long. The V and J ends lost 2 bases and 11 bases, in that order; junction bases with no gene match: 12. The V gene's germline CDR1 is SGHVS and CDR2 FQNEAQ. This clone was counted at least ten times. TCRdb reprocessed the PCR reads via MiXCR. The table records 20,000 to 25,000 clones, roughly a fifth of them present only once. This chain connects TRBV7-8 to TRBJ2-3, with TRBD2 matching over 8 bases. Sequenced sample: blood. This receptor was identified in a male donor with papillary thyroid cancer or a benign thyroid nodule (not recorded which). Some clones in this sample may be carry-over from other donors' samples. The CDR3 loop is CASSLSGLDFAEQYF. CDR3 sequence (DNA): TGTGCCAGCAGCTTATCGGGACTAGATTTTGCGGAGCAGTATTTT.